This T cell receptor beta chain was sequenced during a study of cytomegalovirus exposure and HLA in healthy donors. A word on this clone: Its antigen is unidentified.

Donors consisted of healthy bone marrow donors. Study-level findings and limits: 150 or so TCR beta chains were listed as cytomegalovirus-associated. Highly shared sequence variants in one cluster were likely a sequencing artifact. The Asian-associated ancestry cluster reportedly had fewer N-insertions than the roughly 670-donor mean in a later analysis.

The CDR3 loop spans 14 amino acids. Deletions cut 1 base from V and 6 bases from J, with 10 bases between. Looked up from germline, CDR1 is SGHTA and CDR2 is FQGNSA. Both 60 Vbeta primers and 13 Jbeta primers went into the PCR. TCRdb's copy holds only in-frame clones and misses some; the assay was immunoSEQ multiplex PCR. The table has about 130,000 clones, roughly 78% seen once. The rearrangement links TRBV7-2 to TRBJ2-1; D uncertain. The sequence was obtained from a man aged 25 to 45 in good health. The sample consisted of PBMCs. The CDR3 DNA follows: TGTGCCAGCAGCTTAGGTGCCCGGTTCAATGAGCAGTTCTTC. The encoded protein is CASSLGARFNEQFF.